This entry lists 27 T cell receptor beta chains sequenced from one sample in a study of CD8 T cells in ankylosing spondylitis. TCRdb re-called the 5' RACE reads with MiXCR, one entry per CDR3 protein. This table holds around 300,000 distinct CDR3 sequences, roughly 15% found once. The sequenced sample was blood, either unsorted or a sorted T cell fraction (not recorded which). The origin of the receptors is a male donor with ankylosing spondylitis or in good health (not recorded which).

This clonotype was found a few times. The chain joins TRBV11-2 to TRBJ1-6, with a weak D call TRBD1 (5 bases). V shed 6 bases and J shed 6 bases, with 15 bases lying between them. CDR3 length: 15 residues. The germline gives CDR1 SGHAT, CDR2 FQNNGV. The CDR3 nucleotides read TGTGCCAGCAGGTCTCAGGGTGATAGTAATTCACCCCTCCACTTT. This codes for CASRSQGDSNSPLHF.

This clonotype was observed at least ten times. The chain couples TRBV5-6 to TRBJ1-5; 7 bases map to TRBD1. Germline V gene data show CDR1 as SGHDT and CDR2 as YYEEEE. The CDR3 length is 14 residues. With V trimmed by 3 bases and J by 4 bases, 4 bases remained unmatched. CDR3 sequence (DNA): TGTGCCAGCAGCTCGACAGGGACGAATCAGCCCCAGCATTTT. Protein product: CASSSTGTNQPQHF.

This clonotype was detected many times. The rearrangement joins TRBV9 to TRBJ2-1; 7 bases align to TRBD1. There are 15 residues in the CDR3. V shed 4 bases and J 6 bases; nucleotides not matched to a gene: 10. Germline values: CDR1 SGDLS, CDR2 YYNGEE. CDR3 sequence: CASSPTGAPLNEQFF. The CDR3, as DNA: TGTGCCAGCAGCCCCACAGGGGCCCCCCTCAATGAGCAGTTCTTC. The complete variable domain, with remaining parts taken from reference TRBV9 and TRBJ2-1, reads DSGVTQTPKHLITATGQRVTLRCSPRSGDLSVYWYQQSLDQGLQFLIQYYNGEERAKGNILERFSAQQFPDLHSELNLSSLELGDSALYFCASSPTGAPLNEQFFGPGTRLTVL.

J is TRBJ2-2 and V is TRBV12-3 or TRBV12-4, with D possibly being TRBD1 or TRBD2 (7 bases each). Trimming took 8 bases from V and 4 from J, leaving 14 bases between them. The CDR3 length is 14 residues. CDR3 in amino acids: CASSGGVSTGELFF. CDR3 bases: TGTGCCAGCTCAGGGGGGGTTTCCACCGGGGAGCTGTTTTTT.

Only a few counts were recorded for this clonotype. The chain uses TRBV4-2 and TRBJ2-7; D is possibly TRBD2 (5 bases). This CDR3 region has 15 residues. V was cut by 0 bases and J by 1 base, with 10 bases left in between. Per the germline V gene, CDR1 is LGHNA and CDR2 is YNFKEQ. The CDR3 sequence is CASSQDHRGSYEQYF. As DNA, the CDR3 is TGTGCCAGCAGCCAAGATCACCGGGGTTCCTACGAGCAGTACTTC.

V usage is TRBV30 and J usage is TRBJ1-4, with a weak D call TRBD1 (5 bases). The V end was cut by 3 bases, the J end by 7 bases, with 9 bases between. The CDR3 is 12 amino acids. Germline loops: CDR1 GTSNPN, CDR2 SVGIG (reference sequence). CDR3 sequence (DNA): TGTGCCTGGAGCTCCACAGGTGAAAAACTGTTTTTT. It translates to CAWSSTGEKLFF.

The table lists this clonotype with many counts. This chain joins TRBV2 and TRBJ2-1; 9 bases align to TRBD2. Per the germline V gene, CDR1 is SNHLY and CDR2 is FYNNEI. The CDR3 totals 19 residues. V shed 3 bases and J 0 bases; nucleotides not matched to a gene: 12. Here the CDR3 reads CASSDRIAGAPFSYNEQFF. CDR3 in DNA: TGTGCCAGCAGTGATAGAATAGCGGGGGCCCCCTTCTCCTACAATGAGCAGTTCTTC.

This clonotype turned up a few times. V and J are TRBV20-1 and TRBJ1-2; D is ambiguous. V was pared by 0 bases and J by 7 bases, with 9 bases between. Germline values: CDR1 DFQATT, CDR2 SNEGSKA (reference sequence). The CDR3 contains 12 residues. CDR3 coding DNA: TGCAGTGCTAGAGATTATAAGTCTGGCTACACCTTC. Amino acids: CSARDYKSGYTF.

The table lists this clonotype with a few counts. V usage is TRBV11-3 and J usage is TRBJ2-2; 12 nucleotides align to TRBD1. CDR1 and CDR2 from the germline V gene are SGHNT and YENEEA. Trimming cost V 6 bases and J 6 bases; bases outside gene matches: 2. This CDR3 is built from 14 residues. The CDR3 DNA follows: TGTGCCAGCAGTCGGGACAGGGGGCCCGGGGAGCTGTTTTTT. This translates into CASSRDRGPGELFF.

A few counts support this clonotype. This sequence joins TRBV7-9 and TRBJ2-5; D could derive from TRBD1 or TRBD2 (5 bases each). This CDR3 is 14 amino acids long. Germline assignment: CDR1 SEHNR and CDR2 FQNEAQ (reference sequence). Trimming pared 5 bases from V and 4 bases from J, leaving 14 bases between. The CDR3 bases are TGTGCCAGCAGCCCTGGGACGGTGGGAGAGACCCAGTACTTC. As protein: CASSPGTVGETQYF. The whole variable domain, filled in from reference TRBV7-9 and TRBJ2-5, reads DTGVSQNPRHKITKRGQNVTFRCDPISEHNRLYWYRQTLGQGPEFLTYFQNEAQLEKSRLLSDRFSAERPKGSFSTLEIQRTEQGDSAMYLCASSPGTVGETQYFGPGTRLLVL.

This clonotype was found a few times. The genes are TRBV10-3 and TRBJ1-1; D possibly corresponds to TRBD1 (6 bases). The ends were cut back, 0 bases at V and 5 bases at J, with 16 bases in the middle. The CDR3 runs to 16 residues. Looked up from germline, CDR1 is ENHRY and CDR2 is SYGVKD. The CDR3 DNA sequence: TGTGCCATCAGTGAGTCAAGGGGGGGAGGACCAACTGAAGCTTTCTTT. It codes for CAISESRGGGPTEAFF.

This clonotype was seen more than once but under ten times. CDR3 DNA: TGCAGTGCTAGTGTTAGCGGGAGGACCTACAATGAGCAGTTCTTC. Its protein is CSASVSGRTYNEQFF. This chain links TRBV20-1 with TRBJ2-1; 10 bases agree with TRBD2. CDR1 and CDR2 from the germline V gene are DFQATT and SNEGSKA (reference sequence). The junction had 4 bases not matched to a gene; V was cut back by 3 bases and J by 2 bases. The CDR3 is 15 residues long.

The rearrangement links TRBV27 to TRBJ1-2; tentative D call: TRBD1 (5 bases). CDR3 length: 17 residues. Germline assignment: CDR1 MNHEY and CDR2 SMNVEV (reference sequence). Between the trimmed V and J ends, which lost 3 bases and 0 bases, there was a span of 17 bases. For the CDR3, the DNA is TGTGCCAGCAGTTTGGGGGGTCACACCGTAGCTAACTATGGCTACACCTTC. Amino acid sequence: CASSLGGHTVANYGYTF.

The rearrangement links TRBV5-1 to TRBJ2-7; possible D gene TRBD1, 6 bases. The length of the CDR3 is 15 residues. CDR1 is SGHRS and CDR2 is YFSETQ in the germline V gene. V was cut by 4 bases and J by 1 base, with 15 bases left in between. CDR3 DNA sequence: TGCGCCAGCAGCCTAACCTTTACAGGGTCCTACGAGCAGTACTTC. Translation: CASSLTFTGSYEQYF.

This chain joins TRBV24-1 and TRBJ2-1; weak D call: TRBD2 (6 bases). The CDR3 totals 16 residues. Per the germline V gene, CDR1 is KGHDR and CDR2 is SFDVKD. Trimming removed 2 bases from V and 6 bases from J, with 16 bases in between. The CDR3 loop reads CATSDSGLPDPNEQFF. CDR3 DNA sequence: TGTGCCACCAGTGATTCGGGACTCCCAGACCCCAATGAGCAGTTCTTC.

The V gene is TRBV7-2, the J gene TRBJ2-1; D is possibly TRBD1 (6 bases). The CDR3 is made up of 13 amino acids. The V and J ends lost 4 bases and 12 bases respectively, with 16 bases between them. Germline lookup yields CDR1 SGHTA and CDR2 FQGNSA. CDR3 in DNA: TGTGCCAGCAGCTCCGACACGAGAGGGGGGCAGTTCTTC. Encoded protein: CASSSDTRGGQFF.

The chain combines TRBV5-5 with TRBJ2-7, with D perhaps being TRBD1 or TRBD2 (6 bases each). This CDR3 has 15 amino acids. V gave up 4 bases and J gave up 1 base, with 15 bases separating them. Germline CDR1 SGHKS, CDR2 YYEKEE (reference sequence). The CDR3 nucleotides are TGTGCCAGCAGCCTGGAGGAGGGGGGTTCCTACGAGCAGTACTTC. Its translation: CASSLEEGGSYEQYF.

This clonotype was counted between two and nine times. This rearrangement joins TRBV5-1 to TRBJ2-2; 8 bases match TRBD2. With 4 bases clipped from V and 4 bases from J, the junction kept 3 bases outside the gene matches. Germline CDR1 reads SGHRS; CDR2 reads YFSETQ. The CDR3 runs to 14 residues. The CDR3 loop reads CASSAGTSTGELFF. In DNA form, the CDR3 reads TGCGCCAGCAGCGCCGGGACTAGCACCGGGGAGCTGTTTTTT.

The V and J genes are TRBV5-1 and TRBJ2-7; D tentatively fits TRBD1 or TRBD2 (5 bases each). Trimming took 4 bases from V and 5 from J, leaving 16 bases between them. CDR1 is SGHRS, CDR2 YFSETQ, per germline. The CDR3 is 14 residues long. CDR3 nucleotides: TGCGCCAGCAGCCGGGACCCCCAGGCACACGAGCAGTACTTC. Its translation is CASSRDPQAHEQYF.

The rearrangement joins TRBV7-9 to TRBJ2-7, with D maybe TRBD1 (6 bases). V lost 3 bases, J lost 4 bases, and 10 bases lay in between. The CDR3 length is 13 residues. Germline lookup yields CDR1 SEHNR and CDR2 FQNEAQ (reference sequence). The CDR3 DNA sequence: TGTGCCAGCAGCTTTACACAGGGTTACGAGCAGTACTTC. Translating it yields CASSFTQGYEQYF.

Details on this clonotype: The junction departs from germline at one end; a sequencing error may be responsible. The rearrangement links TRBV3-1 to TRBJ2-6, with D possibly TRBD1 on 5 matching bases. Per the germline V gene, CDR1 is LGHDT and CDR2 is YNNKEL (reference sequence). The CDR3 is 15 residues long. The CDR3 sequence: CASSQAGSGASVLTF. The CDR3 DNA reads TGTGCCAGCAGCCAAGCCGGGTCTGGGGCCAGCGTCCTGACTTTC.

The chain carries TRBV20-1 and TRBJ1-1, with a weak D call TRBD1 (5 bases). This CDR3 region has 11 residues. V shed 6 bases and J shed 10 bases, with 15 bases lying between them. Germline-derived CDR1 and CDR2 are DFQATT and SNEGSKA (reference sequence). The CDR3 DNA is TGCAGTGCCGCAGGGATCGTAGGAGCTTTCTTT. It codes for CSAAGIVGAFF.

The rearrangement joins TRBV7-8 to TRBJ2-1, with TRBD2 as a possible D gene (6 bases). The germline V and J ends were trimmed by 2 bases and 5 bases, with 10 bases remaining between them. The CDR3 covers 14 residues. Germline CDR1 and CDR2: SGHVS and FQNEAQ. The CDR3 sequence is CASSLLTGDNEQFF. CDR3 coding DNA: TGTGCCAGCAGCTTACTGACGGGAGACAATGAGCAGTTCTTC.

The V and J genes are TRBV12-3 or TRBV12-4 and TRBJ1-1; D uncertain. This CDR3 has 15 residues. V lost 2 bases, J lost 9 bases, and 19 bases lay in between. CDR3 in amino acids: CASSLQAGQSRKAFF. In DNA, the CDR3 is TGTGCCAGCAGTTTACAGGCAGGCCAAAGCCGCAAAGCTTTCTTT.

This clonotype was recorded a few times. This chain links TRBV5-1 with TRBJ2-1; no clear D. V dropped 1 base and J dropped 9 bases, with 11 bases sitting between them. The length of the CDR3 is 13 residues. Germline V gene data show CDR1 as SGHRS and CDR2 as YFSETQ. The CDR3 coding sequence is TGCGCCAGCAGCTTGAATCTCGACGCTGAGCAGTTCTTC. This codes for CASSLNLDAEQFF.

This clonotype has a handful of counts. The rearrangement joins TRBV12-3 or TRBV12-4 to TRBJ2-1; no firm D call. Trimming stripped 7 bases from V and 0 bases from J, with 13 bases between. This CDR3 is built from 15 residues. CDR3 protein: CASMNRVPSYNEQFF. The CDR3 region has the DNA TGTGCCAGCATGAATAGGGTGCCCTCCTACAATGAGCAGTTCTTC.

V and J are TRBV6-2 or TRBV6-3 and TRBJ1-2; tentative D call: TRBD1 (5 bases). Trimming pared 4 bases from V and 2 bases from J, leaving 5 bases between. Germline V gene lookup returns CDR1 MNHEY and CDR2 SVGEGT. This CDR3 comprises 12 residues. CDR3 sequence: CASSWGNYGYTF. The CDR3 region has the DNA TGTGCCAGCAGTTGGGGGAACTATGGCTACACCTTC.